This is a list of T cell receptor beta chains from one sample in a study of blood T cell repertoires in COVID-19. Sequencing used immunoSEQ multiplex PCR; TCRdb keeps in-frame clones, though not all of them. The sample lists 150,000 to 200,000 clones; 82% were seen once. Material: peripheral blood. These receptors were collected from a woman older than 75 with acute or convalescent COVID-19. The CDR3 runs from the conserved cysteine through the conserved F or W. The order of the fields is V gene, J gene, D gene, CDR3 protein. D genes are given only for firm matches.

TRBV11-2	TRBJ1-2	TRBD1	CASSLEPPQTGGNYGYTF
TRBV10-1	TRBJ2-5	TRBD2	CASSEGLGRSTAGETQYF
TRBV19	TRBJ1-2	TRBD1	CASSYRGRLALFTF
TRBV12-3/TRBV12-4	TRBJ1-2	.	CASSFGEKYGYTF
TRBV7-8	TRBJ2-7	TRBD2	CASSQLAGSYEQYF
TRBV24-1	TRBJ2-3	TRBD1	CATSDPGQGTDTQYF
TRBV11-2	TRBJ2-1	.	CASRRDSGYNEQFF
TRBV18	TRBJ1-1	TRBD1	CASSPGTGDHTEAFF
TRBV3-1/TRBV3-2	TRBJ2-1	TRBD2	CASSQDSGSSYNEQFF
TRBV7-2	TRBJ2-7	.	CASTQARTGFYEQYF